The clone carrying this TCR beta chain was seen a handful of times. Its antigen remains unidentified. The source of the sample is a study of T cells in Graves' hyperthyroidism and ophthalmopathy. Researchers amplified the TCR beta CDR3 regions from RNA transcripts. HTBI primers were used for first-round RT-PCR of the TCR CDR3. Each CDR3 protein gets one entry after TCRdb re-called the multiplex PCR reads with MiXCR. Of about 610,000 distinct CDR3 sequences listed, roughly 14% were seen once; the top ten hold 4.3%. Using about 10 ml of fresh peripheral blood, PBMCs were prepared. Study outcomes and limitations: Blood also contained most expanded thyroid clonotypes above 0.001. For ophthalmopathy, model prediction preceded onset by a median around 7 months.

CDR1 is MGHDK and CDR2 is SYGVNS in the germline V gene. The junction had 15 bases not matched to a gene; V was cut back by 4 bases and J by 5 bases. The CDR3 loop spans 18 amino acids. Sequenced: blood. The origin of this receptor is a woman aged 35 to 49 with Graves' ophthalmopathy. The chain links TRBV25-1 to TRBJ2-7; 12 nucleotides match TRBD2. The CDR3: CASSGLPQTSGSPHEQYF. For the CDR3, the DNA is TGTGCCAGCAGTGGATTGCCCCAGACTAGCGGGAGTCCCCACGAGCAGTACTTC.